The source of this T cell receptor beta chain is a study of T cell responses to AZD1222 COVID-19 vaccine. On the study more broadly: Researchers grouped second doses given at about 4 or about 12 weeks into one pool.

Overall study results and limits: CD4 TCRs covered the whole spike, strongest at regions 160-218 and 743-854. Recipients of two AZD1222 doses showed rising Spike-specific TCR breadth and depth.

Sequencing was performed with immunoSEQ multiplex PCR; in TCRdb, only in-frame clones are kept and a portion is missing. The data hold 75,000 to 100,000 clones, with over 85% observed a single time. From germline, CDR1 is KGHSH and CDR2 LQKENI. This CDR3 comprises 19 residues. The ends were cut back, 3 bases at V and 0 bases at J, with 24 bases in the middle. Details on this clone: Its antigen remains unidentified.

The origin of this receptor is an adult in good health. This chain connects TRBV18 to TRBJ2-7, with D perhaps matching TRBD1 (6 bases). Sequencing used peripheral blood, obtained on day 0 of AZD1222 vaccination. CDR3 sequence (DNA): TGTGCCAGCTCACCCCCGAATACCCCCAGGACAGCCACCTCCTACGAGCAGTACTTC. Protein: CASSPPNTPRTATSYEQYF.